The 10 T cell receptor beta chains below all came from one sample that was sequenced in a study of blood T cell repertoires in COVID-19. Clones were read by immunoSEQ multiplex PCR, and TCRdb kept only the in-frame ones, dropping some. The table has about 190,000 clones, 80% to 85% seen once. The specimen was peripheral blood. The receptors stem from a woman between 25 and 40 years old with acute or convalescent COVID-19.

This sequence joins TRBV5-1 and TRBJ1-1; the match to TRBD1 covers 10 bases. The ends lost 4 bases at V and 4 bases at J; junction bases unmatched: 7. There are 15 residues in the CDR3. The germline V gene has CDR1 SGHRS and CDR2 YFSETQ. The CDR3 bases are TGCGCCAGCAGCCGAGCCGGGACAGGGGCCACTGAAGCTTTCTTT. Translated, it gives CASSRAGTGATEAFF.

J is TRBJ1-2 and V is TRBV7-9, with TRBD1 matching 8 bases. J lost 6 bases, V lost 5 bases, and 8 bases had no gene match. The germline V gene encodes CDR1 SEHNR and CDR2 FQNEAQ (reference sequence). The CDR3 covers 14 residues. As DNA, the CDR3 is TGTGCCAGCAGCCTAGGGTCAGGGGGCGATGGCTACACCTTC. It encodes CASSLGSGGDGYTF.

The rearrangement uses TRBV23-1 and TRBJ1-1; the match to TRBD1 covers 9 bases. TRBV23-1 is labeled an ORF, and its function is uncertain. This CDR3 contains 15 residues. V was clipped by 0 bases and J by 6 bases; unmatched bases: 5. CDR3 DNA sequence: TGCGCCAGCAGTCAATCGCCTGACAGGGGGGCTGAAGCTTTCTTT. This encodes CASSQSPDRGAEAFF.

V and J are TRBV30 and TRBJ1-3; the D is unclear. Germline V gene sequence: CDR1 GTSNPN, CDR2 SVGIG (reference sequence). V was shortened by 2 bases and J by 0 bases, with 11 bases between the two germline ends. The CDR3 has 15 residues. Here the CDR3 DNA reads TGTGCCTGGAGTCATGACACTCGCTCTGGAAACACCATATATTTT. It encodes CAWSHDTRSGNTIYF.

This chain uses TRBV28 with TRBJ2-5; 8 bases map to TRBD1. CDR3 size: 15 residues. V gave up 6 bases and J gave up 3 bases; unmatched junction bases: 9. From germline, CDR1 is MDHEN and CDR2 SYDVKM. For the CDR3, the DNA is TGTGCCAGCAGACTATCCAGGGGGCGCGAAGAGACCCAGTACTTC. This sequence encodes CASRLSRGREETQYF.

The J gene is TRBJ2-2, the V gene TRBV30; the D gene is possibly TRBD2 (5 bases). V was trimmed by 3 bases and J by 6 bases, leaving 17 bases between them. The CDR3 loop spans 15 amino acids. Germline lookup yields CDR1 GTSNPN and CDR2 SVGIG (reference sequence). In DNA, the CDR3 is TGTGCCTGGAGGGAAGAGGGTCGGTTTGCCGGGGAGCTGTTTTTT. Encoded protein: CAWREEGRFAGELFF.

This chain links TRBV2 with TRBJ2-7; TRBD2 aligns across 7 bases. Germline CDR1 reads SNHLY; CDR2 reads FYNNEI. V lost 5 bases, J lost 5 bases, and 6 bases stayed unmatched. CDR3 length equals 13 residues. CDR3 sequence: CASSFSGLDEQYF. CDR3 coding DNA: TGTGCCAGCAGTTTTAGCGGGCTCGACGAGCAGTACTTC.

This clone was seen once. The gene calls are TRBV7-2 and TRBJ1-2, with 7 bases identical to TRBD1. Germline CDR1 SGHTA, CDR2 FQGNSA. CDR3 length: 14 amino acids. Trimming took 1 base from V and 8 from J; bases not matched to a gene: 7. CDR3 nucleotides: TGTGCCAGCAGCTTAGACAGGGGAGCAATAGGCTACACCTTC. It specifies CASSLDRGAIGYTF.

The chain has TRBV27 and TRBJ2-7; the match to TRBD1 covers 9 bases. CDR3 length: 16 amino acids. The germline V gene encodes CDR1 MNHEY and CDR2 SMNVEV (reference sequence). J gave up 4 bases and V 5 bases, and 12 bases lay outside the gene matches. The CDR3 here is CASSPWDRESRYEQYF. The CDR3 nucleotides are TGTGCCAGCAGTCCCTGGGACAGGGAAAGTCGATACGAGCAGTACTTC.

This rearrangement joins TRBV29-1 to TRBJ2-7; no definite D call. Germline V gene sequence: CDR1 SQVTM, CDR2 ANQGSEA. The V end was cut by 3 bases, the J end by 9 bases, with 18 bases between. CDR3 length: 13 residues. The CDR3 loop reads CSVDSAIANGQYF. The CDR3, as DNA: TGCAGCGTTGACAGCGCTATAGCTAATGGGCAGTACTTC.